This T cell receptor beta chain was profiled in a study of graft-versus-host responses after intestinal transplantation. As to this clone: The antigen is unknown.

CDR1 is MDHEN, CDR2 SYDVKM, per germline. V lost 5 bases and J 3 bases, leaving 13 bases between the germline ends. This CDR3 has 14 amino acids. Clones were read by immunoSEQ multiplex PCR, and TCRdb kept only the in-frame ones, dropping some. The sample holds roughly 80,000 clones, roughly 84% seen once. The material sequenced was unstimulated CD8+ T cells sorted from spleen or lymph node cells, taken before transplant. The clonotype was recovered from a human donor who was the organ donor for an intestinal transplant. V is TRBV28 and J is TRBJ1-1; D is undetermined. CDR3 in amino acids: CASSVSHGDTEAFF. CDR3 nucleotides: TGTGCCAGCAGTGTTTCCCACGGCGACACTGAAGCTTTCTTT.